This TCR beta chain was documented in a study of T cell responses to AZD1222 COVID-19 vaccine. Data came from immunoSEQ multiplex PCR; TCRdb stores just in-frame clones and leaves some out. Altogether 100,000 to 150,000 clones are present, over 80% being singletons, with the ten largest covering over 5.5%. CDR3 length: 14 residues. Germline V gives CDR1 SGHRS, CDR2 YFSETQ. The junction had 5 bases not matched to a gene; V was cut back by 3 bases and J by 3 bases. V gene TRBV5-1 combines with J gene TRBJ1-1, with 7 nucleotides matching TRBD1. The sequences come from peripheral blood, collected on day 0 of AZD1222 vaccination. The clonotype comes from an adult in good health. The CDR3 nucleotides read TGCGCCAGCAGCTCGGATGACAGGGACACTGAAGCTTTCTTT. This sequence encodes CASSSDDRDTEAFF.